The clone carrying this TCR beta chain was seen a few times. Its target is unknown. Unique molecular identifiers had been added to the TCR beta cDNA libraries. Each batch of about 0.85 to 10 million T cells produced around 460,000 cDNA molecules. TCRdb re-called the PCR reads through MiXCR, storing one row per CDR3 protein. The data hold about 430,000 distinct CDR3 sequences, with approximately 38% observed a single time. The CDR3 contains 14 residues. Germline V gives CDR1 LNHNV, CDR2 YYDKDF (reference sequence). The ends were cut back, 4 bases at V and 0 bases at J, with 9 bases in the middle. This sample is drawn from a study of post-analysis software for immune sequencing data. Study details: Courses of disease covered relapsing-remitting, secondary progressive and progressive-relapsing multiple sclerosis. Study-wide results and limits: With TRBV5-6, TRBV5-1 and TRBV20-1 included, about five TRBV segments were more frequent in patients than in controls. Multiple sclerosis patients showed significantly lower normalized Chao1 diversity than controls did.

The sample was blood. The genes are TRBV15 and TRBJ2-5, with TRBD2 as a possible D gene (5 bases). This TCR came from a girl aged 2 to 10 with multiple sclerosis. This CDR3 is CATSIRRYQETQYF. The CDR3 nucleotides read TGTGCCACCAGCATCCGGAGGTACCAAGAGACCCAGTACTTC.